This T cell receptor (beta chain) was identified in a study of CXCR3-negative and CXCR3-positive naive CD8 T cells. About the research overall: Overall TRB read output was 110 million to 150 million, and each library contained about 1.5 +/- 0.3 million reads.

CDR1 is MDHEN and CDR2 is SYDVKM in the germline V gene. This CDR3 region has 14 residues. Note on this clonotype: Antigen: not known.

Points from the study as a whole: Surface CD5 looked about the same in the naive subsets, so the authors worked out TCR strength from TRB CDR3 properties. Comparably high diversity marked both naive subsets, whereas memory CD8+ cells had much lower diversity. Memory, not naive, CXCR3-negative and CXCR3-positive cells differed in TRBV-TRBJ usage. Higher TRB CDR3 hydrophobicity marked CXCR3-positive naive cells relative to CXCR3-negative naive cells.

Each TRB cDNA library was prepared by 5' RACE (with UMI labels). Following a re-call of the 5' RACE reads, TCRdb has one entry per CDR3 protein and lacks DNA. This sample's table has about 130,000 distinct CDR3 sequences. Sequenced: naive CXCR3+ CD8+ T cells from blood. Subset noted: CD45RO-CCR7+CD27+CD95- naive CD8+ T cells expressing CXCR3 (TNR3+). The V call is TRBV28, the J call TRBJ2-5; there is no DNA to check the TCRdb D call of TRBD1. This clonotype was sampled from a human donor in good health. Some clones in this sample may be carry-over from other donors' samples. The CDR3 loop reads CASSRQGDQETQYF.